Following are 15 T cell receptor beta chains from one sample sequenced in a study of blood T cell repertoires in COVID-19. Only in-frame clones appear in the TCRdb table, and some are missing; sequencing was by immunoSEQ multiplex PCR. The table lists under 200,000 clones, around 87% of them singletons. The sample comprised peripheral blood. These receptor sequences come from a man aged 35-49 years with active or convalescent COVID-19.

V gene TRBV28 combines with J gene TRBJ1-5; 10 bases map to TRBD1. V was pared by 6 bases and J by 5 bases, with 7 bases of the junction left unmatched. The CDR3 runs to 15 residues. Germline V gives CDR1 MDHEN, CDR2 SYDVKM. The CDR3 is CASSRPGQGHQPQHF. As DNA, the CDR3 is TGTGCCAGCAGCCGACCGGGACAGGGGCATCAGCCCCAGCATTTT.

The V gene is TRBV6-2 or TRBV6-3, the J gene TRBJ1-2; the match to TRBD1 covers 7 bases. The CDR3 covers 16 residues. Losses at the gene ends were 0 bases for V and 2 bases for J; bases not matched to a gene: 6. Germline V gene data show CDR1 as MNHEY and CDR2 as SVGEGT. The CDR3 loop reads CASSYSQQGWNYGYTF. Here the CDR3 DNA reads TGTGCCAGCAGTTACTCTCAACAGGGGTGGAACTATGGCTACACCTTC.

This chain links TRBV7-8 with TRBJ1-5; 10 bases line up with TRBD1. The CDR3 consists of 15 residues. The V gene's germline CDR1 is SGHVS and CDR2 FQNEAQ. The V and J ends lost 5 bases and 4 bases, in that order; junction bases with no gene match: 5. This CDR3 reads CASSRRQGANQPQHF. Written as DNA, the CDR3 is TGTGCCAGCAGCAGGCGACAGGGGGCGAATCAGCCCCAGCATTTT.

This clone has just one count. The gene calls are TRBV28 and TRBJ1-4, with D uncertain. This CDR3 comprises 13 residues. V gave up 3 bases and J gave up 5 bases, with 7 bases separating them. Per the germline V gene, CDR1 is MDHEN and CDR2 is SYDVKM. The CDR3 DNA sequence: TGTGCCAGCAGTTTCCGAGCCAATGAAAAACTGTTTTTT. This translates into CASSFRANEKLFF.

There are a few counts of this clone. The V and J genes are TRBV7-9 and TRBJ2-7, with 9 bases lining up with TRBD2. The V segment lost 10 bases and the J segment 2 bases; nucleotides outside the gene matches: 6. This CDR3 region has 13 residues. The V gene's germline CDR1 is SEHNR and CDR2 FQNEAQ (reference sequence). In nucleotides, the CDR3 is TGTGCCACCTCGGGGACTAGCACCTACGAGCAGTACTTC. It codes for CATSGTSTYEQYF.

The rearrangement joins TRBV29-1 to TRBJ1-2; D is unclear. The CDR3 is 12 amino acids. Germline V gives CDR1 SQVTM, CDR2 ANQGSEA. V was cut by 3 bases and J by 4 bases, with 9 bases left in between. The CDR3 nucleotides are TGCAGCGTTGAGTCGGGGATCTATGGCTACACCTTC. Translating it yields CSVESGIYGYTF.

The J gene is TRBJ1-1, the V gene TRBV6-1; the D is unclear. The CDR3 consists of 14 residues. Germline V gives CDR1 MNHNS, CDR2 SASEGT. V lost 1 base to trimming and J lost 2 bases, with 8 bases between them. The CDR3 sequence: CASSEDTLNTEAFF. The CDR3 coding sequence is TGTGCCAGCAGTGAAGACACCTTAAACACTGAAGCTTTCTTT.

The DNA for the CDR3 is TGTGCCAACGGACAGGGCAGGGGTCAGCCCCAGCATTTT. Translated: CANGQGRGQPQHF. The rearrangement uses TRBV6-6 and TRBJ1-5; 8 bases are shared with TRBD1. V lost 10 bases to trimming and J lost 6 bases; unmatched junction nucleotides: 8. The germline CDR1 and CDR2 sequences are MNHNY and SVGAGI (reference sequence). There are 13 residues in the CDR3.

CDR3 in amino acids: CASSQGSGTGVYGYTF. The CDR3 bases are TGTGCCAGCAGCCAAGGTAGCGGGACAGGGGTTTATGGCTACACCTTC. The genes are TRBV3-1 (or the pseudogene TRBV3-2) and TRBJ1-2, with 10 bases fitting TRBD1. CDR1 is LGHDT, CDR2 YNNKEL, per germline (reference sequence). The CDR3 is made up of 16 amino acids. V lost 1 base and J lost 5; bases outside the gene matches: 7.

This chain connects TRBV19 to TRBJ1-6; no clear D gene. V was pared by 3 bases and J by 0 bases, with 3 bases between. CDR3 size: 14 residues. Germline-derived CDR1 and CDR2 are LNHDA and SQIVND (reference sequence). DNA of the CDR3: TGTGCCAGTAGTATCGGCTCCTATAATTCACCCCTCCACTTT. Translated: CASSIGSYNSPLHF.

The V gene is TRBV7-3, the J gene TRBJ2-3; 8 bases agree with TRBD2. Germline trimming cut 1 base from V and 2 bases from J; bases unmatched to any gene: 5. The CDR3 is 16 amino acids. CDR1 SGHTA and CDR2 FQGTGA come from the germline V gene. The CDR3 DNA reads as TGTGCCAGCAGCTTAAGTGGTAGCGGGAACACAGATACGCAGTATTTT. Translated, it gives CASSLSGSGNTDTQYF. Variable domain in full (rest from reference TRBV7-3 and TRBJ2-3): GAGVSQTPSNKVTEKGKYVELRCDPISGHTALYWYRQSLGQGPEFLIYFQGTGAADDSGLPNDRFFAVRPEGSVSTLKIQRTERGDSAVYLCASSLSGSGNTDTQYFGPGTRLTVL.

CDR3 sequence (DNA): TGTGCCAGCTCGCCAGAGGTGGAGAGCCTTATCTCTGGAAACACCATATATTTT. Its translation is CASSPEVESLISGNTIYF. V and J are TRBV18 and TRBJ1-3, with D uncertain. The germline gives CDR1 KGHSH, CDR2 LQKENI. This CDR3 contains 18 residues. The germline V and J ends were trimmed by 6 bases and 0 bases, with 21 bases remaining between them.

The chain joins TRBV28 to TRBJ1-2, with 8 bases identical to TRBD1. The CDR3 is 13 residues long. The J segment lost 7 bases and the V segment lost 6 bases, leaving 7 bases of the junction unmatched. Germline V gene lookup returns CDR1 MDHEN and CDR2 SYDVKM. The CDR3 loop reads CASSERQGSGYTF. Here the CDR3 DNA reads TGTGCCAGCAGCGAGCGACAGGGGAGTGGCTACACCTTC.

This clone was recorded only once. The genes are TRBV19 and TRBJ1-6; the D gene is possibly TRBD1 (5 bases). V lost 4 bases and J lost 6, with 13 bases in between. The V gene's germline CDR1 is LNHDA and CDR2 SQIVND (reference sequence). CDR3 length: 15 amino acids. The CDR3 DNA reads TGTGCCAGTAGTAAGTCATTGGGGCCTAATTCACCCCTCCACTTT. Encoded protein: CASSKSLGPNSPLHF.

The chain recombines TRBV2 with TRBJ2-1; 9 bases match TRBD1. Trimming at V came to 6 bases and at J to 1 base, leaving 7 bases not matched to a gene. This CDR3 spans 16 amino acids. Germline values: CDR1 SNHLY, CDR2 FYNNEI. The CDR3: CASRPQGAGSYNEQFF. The CDR3 DNA reads as TGTGCCAGCAGGCCACAGGGGGCGGGATCCTACAATGAGCAGTTCTTC.